Given below is one TCR beta chain in context. This sample also contains other DNA sequences that code for the same CDR3. The data originate from a study of shared clonotypes between healthy human individuals. About the research overall: Donors were two women and a few men aged 18 to 49. For every donor, three CD4 naive, three CD4 memory, two CD8 naive and one CD8 memory plates were used.

Deletions cut 0 bases from V and 4 bases from J, with 14 bases between. The CDR3 length is 15 residues. Germline lookup yields CDR1 SGHRS and CDR2 YFSETQ. Measured with immunoSEQ multiplex PCR; TCRdb has only the in-frame clones, and not every one. The sample carries 2 million to 3 million clones, 80% to 95% recorded once. Material: naive CD4+ T cells from PBMCs. Specified subset: CD45RA+ positively selected. The origin of this receptor is a man aged 18 to 29 in good health. Some clones in this sample may be carry-over from other donors' samples. This rearrangement joins TRBV5-1 to TRBJ2-7; D unresolved. CDR3 nucleotide sequence: TGCGCCAGCAGCTTGGAGCCCGGCGGTGGATACGAGCAGTACTTC. Translation gives CASSLEPGGGYEQYF. Full variable domain (rest looked up from reference TRBV5-1 and TRBJ2-7): KAGVTQTPRYLIKTRGQQVTLSCSPISGHRSVSWYQQTPGQGLQFLFEYFSETQRNKGNFPGRFSGRQFSNSRSEMNVSTLELGDSALYLCASSLEPGGGYEQYFGPGTRLTVT.